A single sample is the source of the 5 T cell receptor beta chains below, sequenced in a study of CD8 T cells in Susac syndrome. It was with random hexamers that roughly 0.45 to 1 ug RNA was reverse transcribed. TCRdb redid the calling of the immunoSEQ multiplex PCR reads with MiXCR, one entry per CDR3 protein. The data show about 200,000 distinct CDR3 sequences, over 85% seen once. The sample comprised CD4+ T cells from PBMCs. These receptor sequences come from a human donor in good health.

The chain uses TRBV24-1 and TRBJ2-3, with 11 positions matching TRBD1. This CDR3 region has 15 residues. The germline gives CDR1 KGHDR, CDR2 SFDVKD. V trimming: 7 bases; J trimming: 1 base; junction bases outside the gene matches: 3. The CDR3 sequence is CATSTGQGGTDTQYF. The CDR3, as DNA: TGTGCCACCAGCACGGGACAGGGGGGCACAGATACGCAGTATTTT.

This clonotype turned up a few times. This chain uses TRBV3-1 with TRBJ2-6; no clear D. The germline V gene has CDR1 LGHDT and CDR2 YNNKEL (reference sequence). The CDR3 extends over 13 amino acids. The V and J ends lost 5 bases and 2 bases respectively, with 4 bases between them. CDR3 sequence (DNA): TGTGCCAGCAGCTCCGCTGGGGCCAACGTCCTGACTTTC. Residues: CASSSAGANVLTF.

V is TRBV24-1 and J is TRBJ2-2; TRBD2 matches 10 bases. This CDR3 is built from 17 residues. V lost 0 bases to trimming and J lost 7 bases; unmatched junction nucleotides: 7. CDR1 and CDR2 from the germline V gene are KGHDR and SFDVKD. The CDR3 spells CATSDLSASGSFGELFF. CDR3 in DNA: TGTGCCACCAGTGATTTGTCCGCTAGCGGGAGCTTCGGGGAGCTGTTTTTT.

CDR3 loop: CASTTYTTDTQYF. The DNA of the CDR3 is TGTGCCAGCACCACATACACCACAGATACGCAGTATTTT. The chain has TRBV6-5 and TRBJ2-3; D not resolved. CDR1 and CDR2 (germline): MNHEY, SVGAGI. The CDR3 has 13 amino acids. Trimming stripped 7 bases from V and 2 bases from J, with 10 bases between.

The chain employs TRBV12-3 or TRBV12-4 and TRBJ2-5; possibly TRBD1 for D (5 bases). The CDR3 totals 13 residues. V lost 1 base to trimming and J lost 7 bases, with 10 bases between them. This chain's CDR3 is CASSLDRFRTQYF. The CDR3 nucleotides are TGTGCCAGCAGTTTAGACAGGTTCAGGACCCAGTACTTC.